The next 16 T cell receptor beta chains were all read from a single sample in a study of shared clonotypes between healthy human individuals. Using immunoSEQ multiplex PCR, the repertoire was profiled, and TCRdb retains in-frame clones only, with some absent. Here the sample spans about 1 million clones, about 75% being singletons. The sequencing input was memory CD4+ T cells sorted from blood. Specified subset: CD45RA-negative fraction. The source is a man in his late teens or twenties in good health.

About this clone: Additional DNA sequences in this sample encode the identical CDR3. This chain links TRBV18 with TRBJ1-2, with TRBD1 identical over 10 bases. Germline V gene lookup returns CDR1 KGHSH and CDR2 LQKENI. CDR3 length: 19 amino acids. V lost 0 bases and J lost 0; bases outside the gene matches: 10. For the CDR3, the DNA is TGTGCCAGCTCACCACCGCTACCGGGACAGGGGAGCTCTAACTATGGCTACACCTTC. It encodes CASSPPLPGQGSSNYGYTF.

The V call is TRBV7-9, the J call TRBJ1-1, with 7 bases fitting TRBD1. The J segment lost 4 bases and the V segment lost 2 bases, leaving 7 bases of the junction unmatched. Germline-derived CDR1 and CDR2 are SEHNR and FQNEAQ (reference sequence). The CDR3 has 15 residues. The CDR3, as DNA: TGTGCCAGCAGCTTAAGACAGGGCGGATCCACTGAAGCTTTCTTT. It translates to CASSLRQGGSTEAFF.

The chain uses TRBV16 and TRBJ2-7; a possible D gene is TRBD1 (6 bases). The length of the CDR3 is 10 residues. Between the trimmed V and J ends, which lost 5 bases and 8 bases, there was a span of 7 bases. The V gene's germline CDR1 is KGHSY and CDR2 FQNENV. The chain's CDR3 is CASSGTKQYF. The CDR3 coding sequence is TGTGCCAGCAGCGGGACAAAGCAGTACTTC.

The CDR3 region has the DNA TGTGCCAGCAGTTTGAACCAACAAGAGACCCAGTACTTC. The encoded protein is CASSLNQQETQYF. The chain combines TRBV28 with TRBJ2-5; no definite D call. This CDR3 is built from 13 residues. In germline, CDR1 is MDHEN, CDR2 SYDVKM. V was clipped by 3 bases and J by 2 bases, with 7 bases between them.

The V gene is TRBV14, the J gene TRBJ2-5; D ambiguous. V was trimmed by 0 bases and J by 7 bases, leaving 6 bases between them. Germline values: CDR1 SGHDN, CDR2 FVKESK. The CDR3 extends over 12 amino acids. The CDR3 protein is CASSQERVTQYF. CDR3 coding DNA: TGTGCCAGCAGCCAAGAAAGGGTGACCCAGTACTTC.

The chain couples TRBV5-4 to TRBJ2-3; D unclear. CDR1 is SGHNT and CDR2 is YYREEE in the germline V gene (reference sequence). Trimming pared 0 bases from V and 4 bases from J, leaving 6 bases between. This CDR3 is built from 13 residues. The CDR3 sequence is CASSLDSPDTQYF. The CDR3 nucleotides read TGTGCCAGCAGCTTGGACAGCCCAGATACGCAGTATTTT.

Worth noting for this clone: A read error may account for a junction end that differs from germline. The J gene is TRBJ2-1, the V gene TRBV13; TRBD1 might be the D (6 bases). The length of the CDR3 is 16 residues. Per germline, CDR1 PRHDT and CDR2 FYEKMQ (reference sequence). CDR3 protein: CASSPGTPNSYTEQFF. The CDR3 DNA follows: TGTGCCAGCAGTCCCGGGACACCTAACTCTTACACTGAGCAGTTCTTC.

This chain uses TRBV21-1 with TRBJ1-6; the D call TRBD1 from the table was never checked on the DNA. TRBV21-1 is labeled a pseudogene. This CDR3 is built from 17 residues. The CDR3 bases are TGTGCCAGCAGCCACAACAGGATACTAATAAGGAACTCACCCCTCCACTTT. It specifies CASSHNRILIRNSPLHF.

A word on this clone: Other DNA sequences from this sample encode an identical CDR3 as well. V gene TRBV7-9 combines with J gene TRBJ1-6; 7 bases map to TRBD1. Germline V lookup: CDR1 SEHNR, CDR2 FQNEAQ (reference sequence). The length of the CDR3 is 14 residues. Germline trimming cut 4 bases from V and 6 bases from J; bases unmatched to any gene: 3. This CDR3 reads CASSSRQGNSPLHF. The CDR3 region has the DNA TGTGCCAGCAGCTCGAGACAGGGTAATTCACCCCTCCACTTT. Combining the CDR3 with reference TRBV7-9 and TRBJ1-6 gives the whole variable domain DTGVSQNPRHKITKRGQNVTFRCDPISEHNRLYWYRQTLGQGPEFLTYFQNEAQLEKSRLLSDRFSAERPKGSFSTLEIQRTEQGDSAMYLCASSSRQGNSPLHFGNGTRLTVT.

To note about this clone: A far larger clone lies a single base away; this is likely a read error. Other nucleotide sequences in the sample specify the same CDR3. CDR3 DNA: TGTGCCAGCAGCTCCCGGACTGCCAGTAACACCGGGGAGCTGTTTTTT. Protein: CASSSRTASNTGELFF. The J gene is TRBJ2-2, the V gene TRBV11-2; D perhaps matches TRBD2 (5 bases). Trimming removed 4 bases from V and 2 bases from J, with 14 bases in between. Per the germline V gene, CDR1 is SGHAT and CDR2 is FQNNGV. The CDR3 has 16 residues.

This chain connects TRBV4-1 to TRBJ2-2, with TRBD2 matching over 12 bases. The CDR3 totals 18 residues. CDR1 is MGHRA and CDR2 is YSYEKL in the germline V gene. The junction had 13 bases not matched to a gene; V was cut back by 4 bases and J by 7 bases. In DNA, the CDR3 is TGCGCCAGCAGCCCAAGTTCACTAGCGGGAGGTGAGAGCGGGGAGCTGTTTTTT. As protein: CASSPSSLAGGESGELFF.

The genes are TRBV28 and TRBJ2-7; the D gene is possibly TRBD1 (7 bases). The CDR3 sequence is 15 residues long. With 4 bases removed from V and 0 bases from J, the gap between germline ends came to 13 bases. Germline CDR1 MDHEN, CDR2 SYDVKM. Here the CDR3 reads CASSSQGGLSYEQYF. CDR3 in DNA: TGTGCCAGCAGTTCCCAGGGGGGCCTCTCCTACGAGCAGTACTTC.

The chain is built from TRBV2 and TRBJ2-1, with D perhaps matching TRBD2 (5 bases). This CDR3 comprises 14 residues. V lost 10 bases to trimming and J lost 6 bases, with 19 bases between them. Germline V gene data show CDR1 as SNHLY and CDR2 as FYNNEI. The CDR3 DNA reads TGTGCCACCTCTGACCCCCGGGGTAGCAATGAGCAGTTCTTC. Amino acids: CATSDPRGSNEQFF. The full variable domain, completed using reference TRBV2 and TRBJ2-1, is EPEVTQTPSHQVTQMGQEVILRCVPISNHLYFYWYRQILGQKVEFLVSFYNNEISEKSEIFDDQFSVERPDGSNFTLKIRSTKLEDSAMYFCATSDPRGSNEQFFGPGTRLTVL.

The rearrangement uses TRBV5-1 and TRBJ2-1; maybe TRBD2 (6 bases). Germline CDR1 SGHRS, CDR2 YFSETQ. This CDR3 is 15 amino acids long. Trimming removed 1 base from V and 8 bases from J, with 16 bases in between. CDR3 sequence: CASSLLRESVDEQFF. In DNA, the CDR3 is TGCGCCAGCAGCTTGCTCCGGGAGTCTGTTGATGAGCAGTTCTTC.

The chain joins TRBV10-3 to TRBJ2-1, with D possibly matching TRBD2 (6 bases). Per germline, CDR1 ENHRY and CDR2 SYGVKD. V was shortened by 0 bases and J by 5 bases, with 11 bases between the two germline ends. The CDR3 loop spans 15 amino acids. CDR3 region: CAISESPIADNEQFF. The CDR3 DNA reads as TGTGCCATCAGTGAGTCACCGATAGCGGACAATGAGCAGTTCTTC.

In the case of this clone: A much larger clonotype is one base distant, so this may be a read error. The chain links TRBV7-2 to TRBJ1-3; D gene unclear. Per the germline V gene, CDR1 is SGHTA and CDR2 is FQGNSA. Trimming cost V 6 bases and J 2 bases, with 8 bases left between them. The CDR3 loop spans 13 amino acids. CDR3 DNA: TGTGCCAGCAGACAAGGGACTGGAAACACCATATATTTT. This translates into CASRQGTGNTIYF.